This TCR beta chain was found in a study of brain T cells in children with intractable seizures. TCRdb keeps only in-frame clones here, not all; method: immunoSEQ multiplex PCR. Of roughly 69,000 clones listed, about 96% were seen once; the top ten hold 0.35% to 0.4%. CDR1 MDHEN and CDR2 SYDVKM come from the germline V gene. Trimming shortened V by 3 bases and J by 0 bases, and 12 bases separated the two germline ends. The CDR3 has 16 residues. This TCR derives from a boy younger than two with focal cortical dysplasia and intractable seizures. Specimen: peripheral blood, collected at surgery. This chain uses TRBV28 with TRBJ2-4; D not resolved. CDR3 DNA sequence: TGTGCCAGCAGTTTTTTGATAGGGAAAGCCAAAAACATTCAGTACTTC. Translating it yields CASSFLIGKAKNIQYF.